The T cell receptor beta chain described here comes from a study of T cells in Graves' hyperthyroidism and ophthalmopathy. Germline CDR1 reads SGHRS; CDR2 reads YFSETQ. This CDR3 has 13 residues. V was pared by 3 bases and J by 5 bases, with 9 bases between. Patients aged 18 to 65 had newly diagnosed hyperthyroidism of under 2 months' duration. A sample of blood taken at first hyperthyroidism diagnosis preceded any ophthalmopathy symptoms. It was RNA transcripts that yielded the amplified TCR beta CDR3 regions. During a first-round RT-PCR of the TCR CDR3, the HTBI primer set was used. TCRdb re-analysed the multiplex PCR reads in MiXCR, keeping a single row per CDR3 protein. Of more than 300,000 distinct CDR3 sequences listed, about 15% are singletons.

The chain recombines TRBV5-1 with TRBJ1-5; D is uncertain. The sample was blood. This TCR was recovered from a woman in her 30s with Graves' hyperthyroidism that later progressed to Graves' ophthalmopathy. CDR3 DNA sequence: TGCGCCAGCAGCTCCGTGCCCTATCAGCCCCAGCATTTT. As protein: CASSSVPYQPQHF.